The clone carrying this T cell receptor (beta chain) was recorded a few times. This specimen comes from a study of cytomegalovirus exposure and HLA in healthy donors. Germline V gives CDR1 SNHLY, CDR2 FYNNEI. The V end lost 5 bases, the J end lost 8 bases, and 24 bases lay between the germline ends. The CDR3 has 16 residues. PCR primers comprised 60 Vbeta and 13 Jbeta primers. Assay: immunoSEQ multiplex PCR; the TCRdb copy retains only in-frame clones and omits some. Of about 55,000 clones in the sample, 75% to 85% were seen once. The specimen was PBMCs. The clonotype comes from a female donor in good health and CMV-seronegative. The chain carries TRBV2 and TRBJ1-2; a possible D gene is TRBD1 (5 bases). Here the CDR3 DNA reads TGTGCCAGCAGTTTTTCCGAAGACAGTCAGGCGGGGGGCTACACCTTC. It yields the protein CASSFSEDSQAGGYTF.